Shown below are 27 T cell receptor beta chains from a single sample sequenced in a study of regulatory and conventional T cells in breast cancer. TCRdb reanalysed the PCR reads using MiXCR and keeps one entry per CDR3 protein. The sample lists 9,900 or so distinct CDR3 sequences; roughly 34% were seen once. The sample comprised conventional T cells from blood. The receptors here all came from a male donor in good health.

About this clonotype itself: Its ends do not fully match the called genes, so a read error is possible. The genes are TRBV12-3 or TRBV12-4 and TRBJ1-6, with 7 bases identical to TRBD1. The CDR3 has 17 residues. The CDR3 nucleotides read TGTGCCAGCAGTTCTCCTCAAACGGGACAGAGGGATTCACCCCTCCGCTTT. It specifies CASSSPQTGQRDSPLRF.

This clonotype qualifies as medium-sized (0.01 to 0.1%). The chain links TRBV7-9 to TRBJ1-1; D not resolved. V dropped 0 bases and J dropped 1 base, with 6 bases sitting between them. The CDR3 has 14 amino acids. In germline, CDR1 is SEHNR, CDR2 FQNEAQ (reference sequence). CDR3 residues: CASSLATQNTEAFF. CDR3 DNA: TGTGCCAGCAGCTTAGCCACACAGAACACTGAAGCTTTCTTT.

As concerns this clonotype: One end of the junction does not line up with germline, which may come from a read error. CDR3 coding DNA: TGTGCCAGCAGCGCACAGGCGCTGAATTCGCCCCTCCACTTT. This translates into CASSAQALNSPLHF. The chain employs TRBV9 and TRBJ1-6, with D possibly matching TRBD1 (5 bases). CDR1 SGDLS and CDR2 YYNGEE come from the germline V gene. The CDR3 contains 14 residues. The full variable domain, in which reference TRBV9 and TRBJ1-6 provide the parts outside the CDR3, is DSGVTQTPKHLITATGQRVTLRCSPRSGDLSVYWYQQSLDQGLQFLIQYYNGEERAKGNILERFSAQQFPDLHSELNLSSLELGDSALYFCASSAQALNSPLHFGNGTRLTVT.

To note about this clonotype: A much larger clone is a single base away; this may be a read error. DNA for the CDR3: TGTGCCAGCAGCTTGGCCACAGGGTACCAAGGGACCCAGTACTTC. It is translated as CASSLATGYQGTQYF. The chain carries TRBV5-6 and TRBJ2-5; D is possibly TRBD1 (6 bases). There are 15 residues in the CDR3. Looked up from germline, CDR1 is SGHDT and CDR2 is YYEEEE.

Points on this clonotype: The junction departs from germline at one end; a sequencing error may be responsible. V gene TRBV10-3 combines with J gene TRBJ1-1, with D tentatively TRBD1 (6 bases). CDR3 length: 14 residues. Germline V gene data show CDR1 as ENHRY and CDR2 as SYGVKD. The CDR3 DNA reads as TGTGCCAGCAGTTACCAGGGGAGGGCCACTGAAGCTTTCTTT. This gives the protein CASSYQGRATEAFF.

This clonotype is medium-sized. The V and J genes are TRBV7-2 and TRBJ2-7; no firm D call. This CDR3 has 13 amino acids. The germline V gene has CDR1 SGHTA and CDR2 FQGNSA. V was shortened by 0 bases and J by 6 bases, with 9 bases between the two germline ends. In nucleotides, the CDR3 is TGTGCCAGCAGCTTAGCAGAGGTCTCCGAGCAGTACTTC. Translating it yields CASSLAEVSEQYF.

Concerning this clonotype itself: One end of the junction is discordant with germline, which a read error may explain. This chain connects TRBV28 to TRBJ2-7; either TRBD1 or TRBD2 may supply D (7 bases each). Germline V gene sequence: CDR1 MDHEN, CDR2 SYDVKM. The CDR3 is 13 residues long. The CDR3 here is CATQGGPPYGQYF. The CDR3 DNA follows: TGTGCCACCCAGGGGGGGCCGCCCTACGGGCAGTACTTC.

The chain carries TRBV7-9 and TRBJ2-7; TRBD2 might be the D (6 bases). The CDR3 runs 15 residues. From germline, CDR1 is SEHNR and CDR2 FQNEAQ (reference sequence). The V end was cut by 3 bases, the J end by 1 base, with 13 bases between. The CDR3 nucleotides are TGTGCCAGCAGCTTGCAGGGAGGCTTATCCTACGAGCAGTACTTC. The encoded protein is CASSLQGGLSYEQYF.

This clonotype occurred a few times. This chain connects TRBV10-3 to TRBJ1-2; no clear D gene. CDR1 is ENHRY, CDR2 SYGVKD, per germline. V was shortened by 10 bases and J by 4 bases, with 13 bases between the two germline ends. The CDR3 has 12 amino acids. The CDR3 loop reads CATWEWGYGYTF. DNA of the CDR3: TGTGCCACTTGGGAGTGGGGCTATGGCTACACCTTC.

The gene calls are TRBV7-3 and TRBJ2-2; D not resolved. The CDR3 spans 13 residues. Per germline, CDR1 SGHTA and CDR2 FQGTGA. The V and J ends lost 0 bases and 6 bases respectively, with 5 bases between them. The CDR3 loop reads CASSLTVPGELFF. DNA for the CDR3: TGTGCCAGCAGCTTAACGGTACCCGGGGAGCTGTTTTTT.

For this clonotype: Lacking the conserved final phenylalanine or tryptophan, this CDR3 likely reflects a read error. The chain employs TRBV30 and TRBJ1-1; TRBD1 matches at 7 bases. Germline trimming cut 1 base from V and 9 bases from J; bases unmatched to any gene: 11. The germline gives CDR1 GTSNPN, CDR2 SVGIG (reference sequence). There are 14 residues in the CDR3. The CDR3 DNA is TGTGCCTGGAGTGCCTCGGACAGGCGGCTTAAAGCTTTCTCT. Amino acid sequence: CAWSASDRRLKAFS.

The chain joins TRBV6-2 or TRBV6-3 to TRBJ2-1; D not resolved. V was trimmed by 6 bases and J by 8 bases, leaving 17 bases between them. The CDR3 runs 14 residues. Per the germline V gene, CDR1 is MNHEY and CDR2 is SVGEGT. The CDR3 nucleotides are TGTGCCAGCAGAAATACCATTATTGGCCATGAGCAGTTCTTC. Amino acids: CASRNTIIGHEQFF.

The chain combines TRBV6-2 or TRBV6-3 with TRBJ1-5; D gene unclear. Germline V CDR1 and CDR2: MNHEY, SVGEGT. Trimming stripped 0 bases from V and 3 bases from J, with 6 bases between. The CDR3 length is 14 residues. Here the CDR3 DNA reads TGTGCCAGCAGTTACTCGGTCCTCAATCAGCCCCAGCATTTT. Translating gives CASSYSVLNQPQHF.

The chain couples TRBV15 to TRBJ1-5; D unresolved. CDR3 size: 15 residues. Trimming shortened V by 0 bases and J by 4 bases, and 10 bases separated the two germline ends. Germline values: CDR1 LNHNV, CDR2 YYDKDF (reference sequence). CDR3 amino acids: CATSRDYKGNQPQHF. CDR3 DNA sequence: TGTGCCACCAGCAGAGATTACAAGGGAAATCAGCCCCAGCATTTT.

This chain joins TRBV20-1 and TRBJ2-7, with D perhaps TRBD2 (6 bases). V gave up 7 bases and J gave up 6 bases, with 16 bases separating them. This CDR3 comprises 12 residues. Germline V lookup: CDR1 DFQATT, CDR2 SNEGSKA (reference sequence). This CDR3 is CSVPEGSGEQYF. The CDR3 DNA is TGCAGTGTCCCGGAGGGTTCGGGCGAGCAGTACTTC.

This clonotype has only a few counts. The junction shows a germline mismatch at one end, possibly a read error. CDR3 DNA: TGTGCTAGCAGCTTAGGGTTTGCCGGTCATGAGCAGTTCTTC. It specifies CASSLGFAGHEQFF. V usage is TRBV7-7 and J usage is TRBJ2-1; D ambiguous. CDR1 and CDR2 (germline): SSHAT, FNYEAQ (reference sequence). The CDR3 is 14 amino acids.

The table lists this clonotype with a few counts. The chain links TRBV12-3 or TRBV12-4 to TRBJ2-3, with a weak D call TRBD2 (5 bases). Trimming stripped 3 bases from V and 11 bases from J, with 24 bases between. The CDR3 contains 16 residues. The DNA for the CDR3 is TGTGCCAGCAGTTTGGAGGTTAAACCAGGAGGTTTTGAGCAGTATTTT. Amino acid sequence: CASSLEVKPGGFEQYF.

The chain links TRBV7-9 to TRBJ2-1; 7 nucleotides align to TRBD1. The germline CDR1 and CDR2 sequences are SEHNR and FQNEAQ (reference sequence). The trim removed 1 base at V and 7 bases at J, leaving 7 bases unmatched. The CDR3 is 15 amino acids. The CDR3 DNA reads TGTGCCAGCAGCTTAGGAAAACAGGGGCCGAATGAGCAGTTCTTC. Translated, it gives CASSLGKQGPNEQFF.

As concerns this clonotype: A clone one base away is much larger, so this may be a read error. The rearrangement uses TRBV11-3 and TRBJ2-3, with D perhaps being TRBD1 or TRBD2 (5 bases each). The germline V gene encodes CDR1 SGHNT and CDR2 YENEEA. This CDR3 has 16 residues. The CDR3 DNA reads TGTGCCAGCAGCTTGGGGACCGGGGAGAGAACAGATACGCGGTATTTT. It specifies CASSLGTGERTDTRYF.

The chain carries TRBV11-1 and TRBJ2-5, with 8 bases matching TRBD2. V lost 6 bases, J lost 3 bases, and 9 bases stayed unmatched. Per the germline V gene, CDR1 is SGHAT and CDR2 is FQDESV (reference sequence). The CDR3 consists of 15 residues. The CDR3 DNA follows: TGTGCCAGCAGTTCCCCTGGACTAGCAGAAGAGACCCAGTACTTC. Translating gives CASSSPGLAEETQYF.

The rearrangement uses TRBV10-2 and TRBJ2-7; D may match TRBD1 or TRBD2 (5 bases each). V gave up 10 bases and J gave up 0 bases, with 19 bases separating them. The germline V gene encodes CDR1 WSHSY and CDR2 SAAADI. The CDR3 sequence is 15 residues long. The CDR3 here is CATNRDLLLSYEQYF. The CDR3 DNA is TGCGCCACCAACCGGGACCTCCTTCTCTCCTACGAGCAGTACTTC.

This clonotype was seen more than once but under ten times. The V call is TRBV5-1, the J call TRBJ2-1, with 8 bases fitting TRBD2. Germline CDR1 reads SGHRS; CDR2 reads YFSETQ. After removal of 4 bases from V and 8 bases from J, the junction contained 8 bases not matched to a gene. The CDR3 covers 14 residues. CDR3 in DNA: TGCGCCAGCAGCCTCGGGGGGGTATTAGATGAGCAGTTCTTC. This codes for CASSLGGVLDEQFF.

This clonotype was detected a few times. The chain combines TRBV20-1 with TRBJ2-1; D gene ambiguous. Trimming cost V 0 bases and J 7 bases, with 10 bases left between them. The CDR3 has 13 residues. Per the germline V gene, CDR1 is DFQATT and CDR2 is SNEGSKA (reference sequence). CDR3 coding DNA: TGCAGTGCTAGAGAGGCGTCGCTTAATGAGCAGTTCTTC. It codes for CSAREASLNEQFF.

This clonotype is medium-sized by share. The chain joins TRBV29-1 to TRBJ2-5; D remains unclear. The CDR3 is made up of 10 amino acids. V shed 4 bases and J shed 5 bases, with 5 bases lying between them. From germline, CDR1 is SQVTM and CDR2 ANQGSEA. The chain's CDR3 is CSVGPETQYF. The CDR3 DNA is TGCAGCGTTGGCCCTGAGACCCAGTACTTC.

This chain joins TRBV7-2 and TRBJ1-6; D remains ambiguous. This CDR3 is 12 amino acids long. CDR1 SGHTA and CDR2 FQGNSA come from the germline V gene. V dropped 5 bases and J dropped 9 bases, with 8 bases sitting between them. DNA of the CDR3: TGTGCCAGCAGCCCCAGGCGTTCACCCCTCCACTTT. Its translation is CASSPRRSPLHF.

As regards this clonotype: A much larger clone lies one base from this, so it may be a read error. This sequence joins TRBV28 and TRBJ2-7; D remains ambiguous. Trimming cost V 4 bases and J 2 bases, with 9 bases left between them. The CDR3 runs 13 residues. Germline V gene sequence: CDR1 MDHEN, CDR2 SYDVKM. In nucleotides, the CDR3 is TGTGCCAGCAGTTCTATCTCCACCTACGAGCAGTACTTC. It encodes CASSSISTYEQYF.

The chain is built from TRBV24-1 and TRBJ2-3; a weak D match, TRBD2 (6 bases). The CDR3 has 13 residues. V dropped 6 bases and J dropped 3 bases, with 9 bases sitting between them. Germline V gene data show CDR1 as KGHDR and CDR2 as SFDVKD. As DNA, the CDR3 is TGTGCCACCAGTAGCGCGGGGACAGATACGCAGTATTTT. Translating it yields CATSSAGTDTQYF.